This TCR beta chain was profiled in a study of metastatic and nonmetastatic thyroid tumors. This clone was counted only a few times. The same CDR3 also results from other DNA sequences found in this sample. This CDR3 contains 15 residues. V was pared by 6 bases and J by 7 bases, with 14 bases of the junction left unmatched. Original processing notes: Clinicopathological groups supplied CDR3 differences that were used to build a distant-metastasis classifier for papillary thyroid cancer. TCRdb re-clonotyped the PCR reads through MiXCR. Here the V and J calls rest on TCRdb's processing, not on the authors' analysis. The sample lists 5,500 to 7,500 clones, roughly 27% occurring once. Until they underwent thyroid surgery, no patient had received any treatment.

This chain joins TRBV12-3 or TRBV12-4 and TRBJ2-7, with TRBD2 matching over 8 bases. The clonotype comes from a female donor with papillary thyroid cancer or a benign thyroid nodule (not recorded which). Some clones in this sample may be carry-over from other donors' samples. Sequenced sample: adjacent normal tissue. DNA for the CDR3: TGTGCCAGCAGCAGAGGAGGTAGCGGGACCTGGGAGCAGTACTTC. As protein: CASSRGGSGTWEQYF.